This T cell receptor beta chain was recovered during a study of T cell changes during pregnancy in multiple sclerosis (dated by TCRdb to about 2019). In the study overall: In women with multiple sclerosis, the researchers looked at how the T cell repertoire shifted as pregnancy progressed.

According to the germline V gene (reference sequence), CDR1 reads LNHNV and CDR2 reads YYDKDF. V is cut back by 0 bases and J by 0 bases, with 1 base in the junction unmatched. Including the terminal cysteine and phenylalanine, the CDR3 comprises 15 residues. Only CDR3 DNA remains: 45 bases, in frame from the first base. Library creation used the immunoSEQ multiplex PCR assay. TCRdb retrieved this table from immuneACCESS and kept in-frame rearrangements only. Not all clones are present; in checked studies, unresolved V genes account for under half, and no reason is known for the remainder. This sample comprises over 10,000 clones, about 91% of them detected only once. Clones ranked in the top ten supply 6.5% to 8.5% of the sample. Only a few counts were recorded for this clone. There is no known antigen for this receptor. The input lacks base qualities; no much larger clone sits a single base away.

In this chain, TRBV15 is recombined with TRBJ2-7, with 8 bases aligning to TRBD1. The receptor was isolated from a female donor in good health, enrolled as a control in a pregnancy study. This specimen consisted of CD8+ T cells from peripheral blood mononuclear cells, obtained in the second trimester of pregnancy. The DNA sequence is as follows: TGTGCCACCAGCAGAGATACAGGGGGCTCCTACGAGCAGTACTTC. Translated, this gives CATSRDTGGSYEQYF.